A single sample gave rise to the 17 T cell receptor beta chains below, sequenced in a study of blood T cell repertoires in COVID-19. Produced via immunoSEQ multiplex PCR; TCRdb's table is partial and in-frame only. There are 240,000 or so clones in the sample; roughly 83% occur only once, and roughly a tenth lies in the top ten. Sequenced material: peripheral blood. Receptor source: an elderly woman with acute or convalescent COVID-19.

The V gene is TRBV5-4, the J gene TRBJ2-7, with 12 bases that match TRBD2. Germline CDR1 and CDR2: SGHNT and YYREEE (reference sequence). The ends lost 4 bases at V and 3 bases at J; junction bases unmatched: 14. The CDR3 runs 18 residues. CDR3 region: CASSGAGTSGRPNYEQYF. As DNA, the CDR3 is TGTGCCAGCAGCGGTGCGGGGACTAGCGGGCGACCTAACTACGAGCAGTACTTC.

This sequence joins TRBV7-2 and TRBJ2-5, with D possibly TRBD1 on 5 matching bases. V was trimmed by 4 bases and J by 4 bases, leaving 10 bases between them. Germline values: CDR1 SGHTA, CDR2 FQGNSA. CDR3 length: 13 amino acids. The CDR3 loop reads CASSSRVPETQYF. In DNA form, the CDR3 reads TGTGCCAGCAGCTCCAGGGTCCCAGAGACCCAGTACTTC.

This clone was recorded a few times. The chain is built from TRBV2 and TRBJ2-7; 8 bases line up with TRBD1. CDR3 length: 15 residues. Germline assignment: CDR1 SNHLY and CDR2 FYNNEI. V trimming: 5 bases; J trimming: 2 bases; junction bases outside the gene matches: 8. CDR3 residues: CASSPDRATPYEQYF. The CDR3 DNA sequence: TGTGCCAGCAGTCCGGACAGGGCGACCCCCTACGAGCAGTACTTC.

The rearrangement uses TRBV7-3 and TRBJ2-1; 7 bases line up with TRBD2. V was clipped by 6 bases and J by 10 bases; unmatched bases: 9. CDR3 length: 13 amino acids. Germline CDR1 is SGHTA and CDR2 is FQGTGA. Here the CDR3 reads CASSSVRGEEQFF. Here the CDR3 DNA reads TGTGCCAGCAGTTCCGTCCGGGGGGAAGAGCAGTTCTTC.

The chain links TRBV19 to TRBJ2-5; 7 bases line up with TRBD1. This CDR3 has 15 residues. Trimming took 4 bases from V and 1 from J; bases not matched to a gene: 6. Germline CDR1 is LNHDA and CDR2 is SQIVND (reference sequence). CDR3 loop: CASSTYRGTQETQYF. The DNA for the CDR3 is TGTGCCAGTAGTACTTACAGGGGAACCCAAGAGACCCAGTACTTC.

This clone was counted a single time. The V gene is TRBV18, the J gene TRBJ2-7; D gene uncertain. Trimming cost V 2 bases and J 3 bases, with 14 bases left between them. Germline lookup yields CDR1 KGHSH and CDR2 LQKENI. The CDR3 runs to 15 residues. The CDR3 sequence: CASSPFSSGLYEQYF. CDR3 bases: TGTGCCAGCTCACCATTCTCTTCAGGCCTCTACGAGCAGTACTTC.

The gene calls are TRBV2 and TRBJ1-3; no firm D call. CDR3 size: 13 residues. Germline CDR1 SNHLY, CDR2 FYNNEI. V gave up 8 bases and J gave up 9 bases, with 17 bases separating them. The CDR3 loop is CASAGSNGGTIYF. In DNA form, the CDR3 reads TGTGCCAGCGCAGGTAGTAATGGTGGCACCATATATTTT.

The chain combines TRBV5-1 with TRBJ2-1; D is perhaps TRBD1 (5 bases). Germline CDR1 reads SGHRS; CDR2 reads YFSETQ. The CDR3 is made up of 13 amino acids. V was clipped by 6 bases and J by 9 bases, with 16 bases between them. DNA for the CDR3: TGCGCCAGCAATAACCCAGGGTTTACTGAGCAGTTCTTC. Translated: CASNNPGFTEQFF. The complete variable domain, with remaining parts taken from reference TRBV5-1 and TRBJ2-1, reads KAGVTQTPRYLIKTRGQQVTLSCSPISGHRSVSWYQQTPGQGLQFLFEYFSETQRNKGNFPGRFSGRQFSNSRSEMNVSTLELGDSALYLCASNNPGFTEQFFGPGTRLTVL.

The V call is TRBV28, the J call TRBJ1-4; 8 bases are shared with TRBD1. Germline V lookup: CDR1 MDHEN, CDR2 SYDVKM. The CDR3 runs 15 residues. The J segment lost 5 bases and the V segment lost 2 bases, leaving 4 bases of the junction unmatched. The CDR3 coding sequence is TGTGCCAGCAGTTTACAAAGACAGGGGAATGAAAAACTGTTTTTT. Protein product: CASSLQRQGNEKLFF.

The chain combines TRBV3-1 (or the pseudogene TRBV3-2) with TRBJ1-5; D perhaps matches TRBD1 (6 bases). Germline loops: CDR1 LGHDT, CDR2 YNNKEL (reference sequence). CDR3 length: 15 residues. V dropped 2 bases and J dropped 4 bases, with 12 bases sitting between them. In DNA form, the CDR3 reads TGTGCCAGCAGCCAAATGGGGGCCCAAAATCAGCCCCAGCATTTT. The encoded protein is CASSQMGAQNQPQHF.

The chain joins TRBV2 to TRBJ2-4; D gene ambiguous. This CDR3 contains 15 residues. Germline V gives CDR1 SNHLY, CDR2 FYNNEI. V lost 6 bases to trimming and J lost 1 base, with 13 bases between them. The CDR3, as DNA: TGTGCCAGCAGGGAACAGACATTGGCCAAAAACATTCAGTACTTC. This translates into CASREQTLAKNIQYF.

V usage is TRBV10-3 and J usage is TRBJ2-2, with TRBD2 matching over 8 bases. With V trimmed by 6 bases and J by 0 bases, 6 bases remained unmatched. Germline CDR1 is ENHRY and CDR2 is SYGVKD. This CDR3 contains 16 residues. The CDR3, as DNA: TGTGCCATCAGCCCCCTGCGGGGGGCGAACACCGGGGAGCTGTTTTTT. This encodes CAISPLRGANTGELFF.

The chain has TRBV7-9 and TRBJ1-2, with 8 bases lining up with TRBD1. V gave up 2 bases and J gave up 4 bases; unmatched junction bases: 6. This CDR3 is built from 15 residues. Germline CDR1 reads SEHNR; CDR2 reads FQNEAQ (reference sequence). The CDR3 here is CASSLSPGTGYGYTF. CDR3 DNA: TGTGCCAGCAGCTTAAGCCCCGGGACAGGCTATGGCTACACCTTC.

The chain combines TRBV4-1 with TRBJ1-3, with D uncertain. CDR1 is MGHRA and CDR2 is YSYEKL in the germline V gene. Trimming stripped 0 bases from V and 6 bases from J, with 15 bases between. This CDR3 spans 16 amino acids. CDR3: CASSQDPARRQNTIYF. The CDR3 region has the DNA TGCGCCAGCAGCCAAGATCCGGCCCGACGACAAAACACCATATATTTT.

The chain links TRBV3-1 (or the pseudogene TRBV3-2) to TRBJ1-6; TRBD1 aligns across 7 bases. Germline values: CDR1 LGHDT, CDR2 YNNKEL (reference sequence). The CDR3 is 19 amino acids. Trimming at V came to 0 bases and at J to 1 base, leaving 9 bases not matched to a gene. CDR3 loop: CASSQDRPGGRSYNSPLHF. CDR3 coding DNA: TGTGCCAGCAGCCAAGATCGGCCAGGGGGTAGGTCCTATAATTCACCCCTCCACTTT.

CDR3 DNA: TGTGCCAGCAGCCACACGGCGGGGGGCAATCAGCCCCAGCATTTT. Encoded protein: CASSHTAGGNQPQHF. V is TRBV5-6 and J is TRBJ1-5, with TRBD1 as a possible D gene (5 bases). Germline values: CDR1 SGHDT, CDR2 YYEEEE. The CDR3 loop spans 15 amino acids. Trimming took off 4 bases at V and 2 bases at J, with 13 bases between the two ends.

The chain links TRBV30 to TRBJ2-2; D may be TRBD2 (5 bases). Germline-derived CDR1 and CDR2 are GTSNPN and SVGIG (reference sequence). The CDR3 consists of 13 residues. Trimming stripped 0 bases from V and 7 bases from J, with 9 bases between. CDR3 sequence: CAWSVQRGGELFF. CDR3 coding DNA: TGTGCCTGGAGTGTACAACGGGGCGGGGAGCTGTTTTTT.